The source of this T cell receptor (beta chain) is a study of CD8+ T cells in alopecia areata. Study findings and constraints: The study also sequences resident alphabeta T cells of normal skin in scalp samples. Especially in alopecia totalis/universalis, lesional scalp showed greater clonality than normal scalp did. Relative to mice, TCR sharing across patients was less clear, a difference possibly HLA-related.

The CDR3 extends over 15 amino acids. The trim removed 1 base at V and 2 bases at J, leaving 3 bases unmatched. The germline V gene has CDR1 NSQYPW and CDR2 LRSPGD (reference sequence). cDNA prepared by RNA extraction and subsequent reverse transcription served as the template for sequencing. Profiling relied on immunoSEQ multiplex PCR, and the TCRdb table lists in-frame clones only, not all of them. The sample includes some 120,000 clones, none of them occurring once. A remark on this clone: The antigen is undetermined. Gene names refer to mouse genes. The sequenced fragment ends 4 residues before the CDR3 boundary, so the rest is inferred from the germline J gene.

The sequence came from a C3H/HeJ mouse with alopecia areata. MHC haplotype here: H2-k. Sequencing was performed on lesional skin. The chain is built from TRBV1 and TRBJ2-4, with 7 bases that match TRBD2. CDR3 protein: CTCSAAWGNQNTLYF. The sequenced part of the CDR3 DNA is TGCACCTGCAGTGCAGCCTGGGGGAATCAAAAC.